The 18 T cell receptor beta chains given below trace back to one sample, sequenced in a study of cytomegalovirus exposure and HLA in healthy donors. In the PCR, 60 Vbeta and 13 Jbeta primers were used. Some clones are missing from TCRdb's copy, which holds only in-frame ones; the method was immunoSEQ multiplex PCR. The sample yields approximately 100,000 clones, under 85% seen once. Material: PBMCs. Receptors originate from a man aged 35-49 years in good health and CMV-seropositive.

This chain links TRBV19 with TRBJ1-3, with a possible D match to TRBD1 (6 bases). The CDR3 sequence is 14 residues long. V was clipped by 6 bases and J by 0 bases, with 9 bases between them. Germline lookup yields CDR1 LNHDA and CDR2 SQIVND (reference sequence). The CDR3 sequence is CASRRQDSGNTIYF. In nucleotides, the CDR3 is TGTGCCAGTAGAAGACAGGACTCTGGAAACACCATATATTTT.

V usage is TRBV19 and J usage is TRBJ1-4, with D possibly being TRBD1 (5 bases). Germline CDR1 is LNHDA and CDR2 is SQIVND (reference sequence). The CDR3 is 18 residues long. Trimming took off 6 bases at V and 0 bases at J, with 20 bases between the two ends. The DNA of the CDR3 is TGTGCCAGTAGGGGGCTTCCTCCGGGCAGATCAACTAATGAAAAACTGTTTTTT. Residues: CASRGLPPGRSTNEKLFF.

V gene TRBV4-3 combines with J gene TRBJ2-3; TRBD2 might be the D (5 bases). This CDR3 has 16 residues. The germline gives CDR1 LGHNA, CDR2 YSLEER. The V end lost 0 bases, the J end lost 4 bases, and 14 bases lay between the germline ends. CDR3 nucleotides: TGCGCCAGCAGCCAAGACCAAGTAGGAGGCGCAGATACGCAGTATTTT. It specifies CASSQDQVGGADTQYF.

The chain uses TRBV4-3 and TRBJ2-1; 7 bases align to TRBD1. The CDR3 is made up of 16 amino acids. Trimming removed 0 bases from V and 3 bases from J; junction bases left unmatched: 5. Per the germline V gene, CDR1 is LGHNA and CDR2 is YSLEER. CDR3 sequence (DNA): TGCGCCAGCAGCCAAGATGGGACAGCCAACTACAATGAGCAGTTCTTC. This gives the protein CASSQDGTANYNEQFF.

The genes are TRBV19 and TRBJ1-2; 9 bases line up with TRBD1. This CDR3 contains 15 residues. V shed 7 bases, J shed 8 bases, and the junction held 14 bases outside the gene matches. Germline V gene data show CDR1 as LNHDA and CDR2 as SQIVND (reference sequence). The CDR3 reads CASTQSGTGSWGYTF. The CDR3 nucleotides are TGTGCCAGTACCCAAAGTGGGACAGGGAGCTGGGGCTACACCTTC.

This rearrangement joins TRBV6-1 to TRBJ2-7, with 9 bases fitting TRBD1. The CDR3 is made up of 14 amino acids. The J segment lost 3 bases and the V segment lost 4 bases, leaving 4 bases of the junction unmatched. Germline V gene data show CDR1 as MNHNS and CDR2 as SASEGT. As DNA, the CDR3 is TGTGCCAGCAGTGGGGGACAGGGTGGCTACGAGCAGTACTTC. As protein: CASSGGQGGYEQYF.

The gene calls are TRBV7-9 and TRBJ2-5; TRBD1 is a possible D gene (6 bases). V dropped 1 base and J dropped 5 bases, with 11 bases sitting between them. The CDR3 has 14 amino acids. The germline CDR1 and CDR2 sequences are SEHNR and FQNEAQ (reference sequence). The CDR3 protein is CASSLGGPEETQYF. DNA of the CDR3: TGTGCCAGCAGCTTAGGGGGGCCCGAGGAGACCCAGTACTTC.

A remark on this clone: At one of its ends the junction is not consistent with the germline gene, which may arise from a read error. The chain has TRBV7-9 and TRBJ2-3; possibly TRBD2 for D (6 bases). There are 16 residues in the CDR3. Germline lookup yields CDR1 SEHNR and CDR2 FQNEAQ (reference sequence). The CDR3 DNA sequence: TGTTCCAGCAGCTTAGGGGACTCAGAATACACAGATACGCAGTATTTT. The encoded protein is CSSSLGDSEYTDTQYF.

The chain is built from TRBV27 and TRBJ1-5, with a tentative D call TRBD1 (5 bases). The germline CDR1 and CDR2 sequences are MNHEY and SMNVEV (reference sequence). The CDR3 covers 15 residues. With 2 bases removed from V and 7 bases from J, the gap between germline ends came to 15 bases. The CDR3 nucleotides are TGTGCCAGCAGTTTACGGGGGAATGGCTACCAGCCCCAGCATTTT. The encoded protein is CASSLRGNGYQPQHF.

The chain is built from TRBV5-1 and TRBJ2-5; no clear D gene. The CDR3 is made up of 14 amino acids. Germline V gene lookup returns CDR1 SGHRS and CDR2 YFSETQ. V lost 1 base and J lost 2, with 9 bases in between. CDR3 DNA: TGCGCCAGCAGCTTGTCTCCGACACAAGAGACCCAGTACTTC. It specifies CASSLSPTQETQYF.

CDR3 coding DNA: TGTGCCAGCTCACCACTAGCAACCAATTACAATGAGCAGTTCTTC. It yields the protein CASSPLATNYNEQFF. The chain carries TRBV18 and TRBJ2-1, with D uncertain. Trimming cost V 1 base and J 4 bases, with 11 bases left between them. CDR1 KGHSH and CDR2 LQKENI come from the germline V gene. This CDR3 comprises 15 residues.

This chain links TRBV5-4 with TRBJ2-5, with 9 positions matching TRBD2. The DNA end is a closer match to TRBJ2-7, so the J assignment may be wrong. Looked up from germline, CDR1 is SGHNT and CDR2 is YYREEE (reference sequence). The CDR3 covers 15 residues. The CDR3 loop reads CASSRAGGTAYEQYF. The CDR3 DNA follows: TGTGCCAGCAGTCGAGCGGGGGGAACAGCCTACGAGCAGTACTTC.

This clone was recorded only once. The chain carries TRBV29-1 and TRBJ2-5, with a tentative D call TRBD2 (6 bases). The CDR3 has 15 amino acids. Per germline, CDR1 SQVTM and CDR2 ANQGSEA. Trimming shortened V by 6 bases and J by 4 bases, and 21 bases separated the two germline ends. CDR3 protein: CSVAKTGLGGETQYF. CDR3 bases: TGCAGCGTGGCCAAAACGGGTCTCGGGGGAGAGACCCAGTACTTC.

The sample holds a few counts of this clone. The gene calls are TRBV6-1 and TRBJ2-3; 7 bases fit TRBD2. V lost 1 base and J lost 0; bases outside the gene matches: 1. This CDR3 comprises 15 residues. Germline V lookup: CDR1 MNHNS, CDR2 SASEGT. CDR3 region: CASSEERGSTDTQYF. The DNA for the CDR3 is TGTGCCAGCAGTGAAGAGCGGGGTAGCACAGATACGCAGTATTTT.

CDR3 loop: CASSLDSFYGYTF. CDR3 DNA sequence: TGTGCCAGCAGCTTGGACAGCTTCTATGGCTACACCTTC. The chain is built from TRBV7-3 and TRBJ1-2, with D tentatively TRBD1 (6 bases). The CDR3 runs 13 residues. CDR1 is SGHTA and CDR2 is FQGTGA in the germline V gene. V was pared by 3 bases and J by 4 bases, with 9 bases between.

This rearrangement joins TRBV23-1 to TRBJ1-1, with D possibly being TRBD1 (5 bases). TRBV23-1 is given ORF status, its function remaining uncertain. V lost 5 bases, J lost 2 bases, and 18 bases lay in between. The CDR3 covers 16 residues. Here the CDR3 DNA reads TGCGCCAGCAGTTTATCATCTTCACAGGTTAACACTGAAGCTTTCTTT. Amino acid sequence: CASSLSSSQVNTEAFF.

The rearrangement links TRBV30 to TRBJ1-5, with D perhaps matching TRBD1 (6 bases). This CDR3 is 15 amino acids long. Germline CDR1 reads GTSNPN; CDR2 reads SVGIG (reference sequence). The ends were cut back, 4 bases at V and 6 bases at J, with 19 bases in the middle. Written as DNA, the CDR3 is TGTGCCTGGAACCAGAATCAGGGGATGGGTCAGCCCCAGCATTTT. Amino acids: CAWNQNQGMGQPQHF.

J is TRBJ2-1 and V is TRBV11-2; D remains unclear. Germline loops: CDR1 SGHAT, CDR2 FQNNGV. Trimming took 3 bases from V and 0 from J, leaving 9 bases between them. The CDR3 extends over 15 amino acids. CDR3 in amino acids: CASSFLPGSYNEQFF. In DNA form, the CDR3 reads TGTGCCAGCAGCTTCCTTCCGGGCTCCTACAATGAGCAGTTCTTC.